This is a list of T cell receptor beta chains from one sample in a study of cytomegalovirus exposure and HLA in healthy donors. Method: immunoSEQ multiplex PCR; TCRdb's copy keeps in-frame clones and lacks some. This table has 200,000 to 250,000 clones, approximately 84% appearing once. The specimen was PBMCs. Receptors were obtained from a girl under 10 years old in good health and CMV-seronegative. CDR3s include the opening cysteine and the closing phenylalanine or tryptophan. A D gene is named only where the DNA matches it firmly. Size tells how often a clone was seen (once, few, many) or the class of an expanded clone, and some rows leave it out.

D	V	J	size	CDR3	DNA
TRBD2	TRBV11-2	TRBJ2-1	.	CASSPIVGLADYNEQFF	TGTGCCAGCAGCCCGATTGTCGGACTAGCGGATTACAATGAGCAGTTCTTC
TRBD2	TRBV19	TRBJ2-1	.	CASSPWGSGRTYNEQFF	TGTGCCAGTAGTCCCTGGGGGAGCGGGAGGACCTACAATGAGCAGTTCTTC
.	TRBV11-2	TRBJ1-2	.	CASSLAGAYGYTF	TGTGCCAGCAGCTTAGCAGGGGCCTATGGCTACACCTTC
TRBD1	TRBV2	TRBJ1-2	.	CASNLGTAYGGYTF	TGTGCCAGCAATCTGGGGACAGCTTATGGTGGCTACACCTTC
TRBD1	TRBV29-1	TRBJ2-7	.	CSVAGQGRIYEQYF	TGCAGCGTGGCCGGACAGGGGAGGATTTACGAGCAGTACTTC
.	TRBV15	TRBJ2-1	.	CATSRFVTGNLWNEQFF	TGTGCCACCAGCAGATTTGTGACGGGGAATCTATGGAATGAGCAGTTCTTC
.	TRBV2	TRBJ2-7	.	CASSATGPPFEQYF	TGTGCCAGCAGCGCTACAGGACCCCCGTTCGAGCAGTACTTC
.	TRBV19	TRBJ2-3	.	CASSIGGSNRDTQYF	TGTGCCAGTAGTATCGGCGGGTCAAATCGGGATACGCAGTATTTT
.	TRBV19	TRBJ1-1	.	CASNNVGGTHTEAFF	TGTGCCAGTAACAATGTTGGAGGGACCCACACTGAAGCTTTCTTT
.	TRBV5-8	TRBJ1-2	.	CASSFGDLYGYTF	TGTGCCAGCAGCTTTGGGGACTTATATGGCTACACCTTC
.	TRBV5-1	TRBJ2-5	.	CASSWGGADLEYF	TGCGCCAGCAGCTGGGGGGGGGCGGACCTCGAGTACTTC
TRBD2	TRBV5-1	TRBJ2-4	.	CASSTSGDKNIQYF	TGCGCCAGCAGCACTAGCGGGGACAAAAACATTCAGTACTTC
.	TRBV6-1	TRBJ1-2	.	CASRDPGRTNYGYTF	TGTGCCAGCAGAGATCCGGGTCGCACTAACTATGGCTACACCTTC
.	TRBV2	TRBJ2-3	.	CASMTGDSADTQYF	TGTGCCAGCATGACGGGAGATAGCGCAGATACGCAGTATTTT
TRBD2	TRBV5-1	TRBJ2-3	few	CASSLGGFRGGRTDTQYF	TGCGCCAGCAGCTTGGGGGGGTTTCGGGGGGGCCGGACAGATACGCAGTATTTT
.	TRBV5-6	TRBJ2-5	.	CASSLGGVTETQYF	TGTGCCAGCAGCTTGGGGGGGGTGACAGAGACCCAGTACTTC
TRBD1	TRBV5-1	TRBJ1-2	.	CASSTGTGEGYTF	TGCGCCAGCAGCACCGGAACAGGGGAGGGCTACACCTTC
.	TRBV5-1	TRBJ1-6	.	CASSPAEHSPLHF	TGCGCCAGCAGCCCCGCGGAGCATTCACCCCTCCACTTT
.	TRBV30	TRBJ1-2	few	CAWSVRGVYGYTF	TGTGCCTGGAGCGTAAGGGGCGTGTATGGCTACACCTTC
.	TRBV21-1	TRBJ1-5	.	CASSSRDSNQPQHF	TGTGCCAGCAGCAGCAGGGATAGCAATCAGCCCCAGCATTTT
TRBD1	TRBV29-1	TRBJ2-2	.	CSVEQGARTGELFF	TGCAGCGTTGAACAGGGGGCGCGAACCGGGGAGCTGTTTTTT
TRBD2	TRBV23-1	TRBJ2-5	once	CASSQSFTSGGAKETQYF	TGCGCCAGCAGTCAATCCTTTACTAGCGGGGGGGCCAAGGAGACCCAGTACTTC
.	TRBV5-1	TRBJ1-2	.	CASSLDLRPGRGYTF	TGCGCCAGCAGCCTTGACCTCAGACCGGGAAGGGGCTACACCTTC
TRBD2	TRBV7-2	TRBJ2-7	.	CASSLYPGGRKSEQYF	TGTGCCAGCAGCTTATACCCCGGCGGGAGAAAATCCGAGCAGTACTTC
TRBD1	TRBV19	TRBJ1-5	.	CASSPGRGPGANQPQHF	TGTGCCAGTAGTCCGGGCAGGGGGCCAGGTGCGAATCAGCCCCAGCATTTT
TRBD1	TRBV9	TRBJ1-2	.	CASSVDPGQGDYGYTF	TGTGCCAGCAGCGTAGACCCCGGACAGGGCGACTATGGCTACACCTTC
TRBD2	TRBV2	TRBJ2-4	.	CASSETLLAGERNIQYF	TGTGCCAGCAGTGAAACGTTACTAGCGGGAGAAAGGAACATTCAGTACTTC
.	TRBV6-1	TRBJ1-4	.	CAISGGTNEKLFF	TGTGCCATCTCCGGCGGAACTAATGAAAAACTGTTTTTT
TRBD2	TRBV30	TRBJ2-3	.	CAWSVGSGSTDTQYF	TGTGCCTGGAGTGTGGGTAGCGGGAGCACAGATACGCAGTATTTT
TRBD2	TRBV5-8	TRBJ2-7	.	CASSFQGGSLLEQYF	TGTGCCAGCAGCTTTCAGGGCGGGAGTCTTCTCGAGCAGTACTTC
.	TRBV2	TRBJ2-7	.	CASSEVNTFKQYF	TGTGCCAGCAGTGAAGTTAACACCTTTAAGCAGTACTTC
TRBD2	TRBV5-4	TRBJ2-3	.	CASSSFETSGGRNTQYF	TGTGCCAGCAGCTCCTTTGAGACTAGCGGGGGTAGAAATACGCAGTATTTT
TRBD2	TRBV25-1	TRBJ2-3	.	CASTPAGGPTDTQYF	TGTGCCAGCACTCCGGCGGGAGGACCCACAGATACGCAGTATTTT
TRBD1	TRBV5-1	TRBJ1-2	.	CASNAGTGANYGYTF	TGCGCCAGCAACGCCGGGACAGGGGCTAACTATGGCTACACCTTC
TRBD2	TRBV7-9	TRBJ2-3	.	CASSFGTSSYPTQYF	TGTGCCAGCAGCTTCGGGACTAGCTCGTACCCTACGCAGTATTTT
TRBD2	TRBV5-1	TRBJ2-3	.	CASSLGLAGPDTQYF	TGCGCCAGCAGCTTGGGACTAGCGGGGCCAGATACGCAGTATTTT
.	TRBV30	TRBJ1-4	once	CAWSRSKAGPEKLFF	TGTGCCTGGAGTCGGAGTAAGGCGGGCCCTGAAAAACTGTTTTTT
TRBD2	TRBV7-6	TRBJ2-3	.	CASSLVAGGLRDTQYF	TGTGCCAGCAGCTTAGTAGCGGGGGGCCTTCGAGATACGCAGTATTTT
.	TRBV6-1	TRBJ2-6	.	CASSEAKGAGANVLTF	TGTGCCAGCAGTGAAGCGAAAGGGGCCGGGGCCAACGTCCTGACTTTC
TRBD1	TRBV2	TRBJ1-2	.	CASRGDRTSYGYTF	TGTGCCAGCAGGGGGGACAGAACGAGCTATGGCTACACCTTC
TRBD1	TRBV5-3	TRBJ1-4	.	CARSLSDREGGEKLFF	TGTGCCAGAAGCTTATCGGACAGGGAGGGCGGAGAAAAACTGTTTTTT
.	TRBV27	TRBJ2-7	.	CASSLSAGGLGYEQYF	TGTGCCAGCAGTTTATCGGCAGGGGGACTAGGATACGAGCAGTACTTC
.	TRBV5-4	TRBJ1-3	.	CASSEGVTGNTIYF	TGTGCCAGCAGCGAGGGGGTAACTGGAAACACCATATATTTT
.	TRBV11-3	TRBJ1-2	.	CASSSGEGYGYTF	TGTGCCAGCAGCTCTGGGGAGGGTTATGGCTACACCTTC
TRBD1	TRBV6-6	TRBJ2-7	.	CASKDYLGGNYEQYF	TGTGCCAGCAAGGATTATCTAGGGGGCAACTACGAGCAGTACTTC
TRBD1	TRBV7-2	TRBJ1-1	.	CASSLDPRGRYTEAFF	TGTGCCAGCAGCTTAGACCCCAGGGGGAGGTACACTGAAGCTTTCTTT
.	TRBV5-1	TRBJ2-7	.	CASSPSRGSYEQYF	TGCGCCAGCTCCCCCTCCAGGGGCTCCTACGAGCAGTACTTC
TRBD1	TRBV6-5	TRBJ1-2	.	CASSSDRVNGYTF	TGTGCCAGCAGTTCGGACAGGGTTAATGGCTACACCTTC
TRBD1	TRBV6-1	TRBJ1-6	.	CASTRQGGSPLHF	TGTGCCAGCACGAGACAGGGCGGGTCACCCCTCCACTTT
TRBD1	TRBV6-5	TRBJ1-6	.	CASSWGQLYNSPLHF	TGTGCCAGCAGCTGGGGACAGCTTTATAATTCACCCCTCCACTTT
TRBD1	TRBV30	TRBJ2-1	few	CAWSGTGGSEQFF	TGTGCCTGGTCCGGGACAGGGGGCAGTGAGCAGTTCTTC
.	TRBV21-1	TRBJ1-5	.	CASGGRTGGAQPQHF	TGTGCCAGCGGAGGTAGGACAGGGGGGGCTCAGCCCCAGCATTTT